This TCR beta chain was found in a study of blood T cell repertoires in COVID-19. Study details: Sources were T cells, B-cell-depleted T cells, or PBMCs; the material itself was cDNA or gDNA.

The authors' processing: Reference gene primer amplification yielded estimated nucleated cell counts. Some clones are missing from TCRdb's copy, which holds only in-frame ones; the method was immunoSEQ multiplex PCR. The V and J calls and clone size were taken over from that table, and D and trimming were inferred from the DNA. This sample has hundreds of thousands of clones, with approximately 86% found just once. This study enrolled people aged roughly 18 to 90 from 20 to 25 US geographic areas. Cohorts were based on clinical histories the participants reported. This sequence originates from a woman aged 25 to 45 who had recovered from COVID-19. The sample was PBMCs or T cells enriched from blood (not recorded which).

The DNA of the CDR3 is TGTGCCAGCTCACCTCTTAGCGGGAGCGGTGAGCAGTTCTTC. Its protein product is CASSPLSGSGEQFF. The chain uses TRBV18 and TRBJ2-1; 9 bases line up with TRBD2. The V gene's germline CDR1 is KGHSH and CDR2 LQKENI. The CDR3 is made up of 14 amino acids. The V gene end was trimmed by 3 bases and the J gene end by 9 bases; junction bases not matched to a gene: 6. The whole variable domain, remainder taken from reference TRBV18 and TRBJ2-1, is NAGVMQNPRHLVRRRGQEARLRCSPMKGHSHVYWYRQLPEEGLKFMVYLQKENIIDESGMPKERFSAEFPKEGPSILRIQQVVRGDSAAYFCASSPLSGSGEQFFGPGTRLTVL.